This T cell receptor (beta chain) stems from a study of blood T cell repertoires in COVID-19. Overall study: Material from acute and convalescent COVID-19 was sourced from the United States, Italy and Spain. The analysed material was cDNA or gDNA that came from T cells, B-cell-depleted T cells, or PBMCs.

Germline V lookup: CDR1 SGHRS, CDR2 YFSETQ. CDR3 length: 15 residues. V dropped 4 bases and J dropped 0; count of bases not matched to a gene: 4. Original handling: Amplification with reference gene primers provided the estimates of nucleated cell counts. Sequencing used immunoSEQ multiplex PCR; TCRdb keeps in-frame clones, though not all of them. Clonal size and the V and J genes are those of that table, whereas D and trimming came from the DNA. The table has under 250,000 clones, 75% to 85% seen once. This clonotype originated in a woman in her seventies with COVID-19, enrolled during active disease. Sequenced sample: peripheral blood. V gene TRBV5-1 combines with J gene TRBJ1-5, with 7 bases fitting TRBD1. CDR3 protein: CASSPTGNSNQPQHF. In DNA form, the CDR3 reads TGCGCCAGCAGCCCGACAGGGAATAGCAATCAGCCCCAGCATTTT.